These T cell receptor beta chains were read from a single sample in a study of T-cell memory formation after mild COVID-19. TCRdb independently ran MiXCR on the 5' RACE reads; one entry per CDR3 protein. In the table there are just over 50,000 distinct CDR3 sequences, 9.3% of which are singletons. Sequenced sample: PBMCs or a T cell subset sorted from them (not recorded which). The source is an adult woman who had mild COVID-19 (a few samples of this study predate the infection). Cell type and time point are not known. The conserved cysteine and the conserved F or W are not part of the CDR3 here.

>9|TRBV3-1
ASSQGFSAF
>13|TRBV4-3
ASSQEKRGGDTQY
>11|TRBV20-1
RPGRKVNYGYT
>11|TRBV5-1
ASSFASSYEQY
>15|TRBV4-1
ASSQVGGGGGRETQY
>12|TRBV12-3/TRBV12-4
ASSLSGSIYEQY
>14|TRBV5-1
ASSLGGTVKSYEQY
>15|TRBV7-7
ASSLGLSGGTQETQY
>13|TRBV19
ASSQETVGNQPQH
>14|TRBV10-3
AISESQGAAKNIQY
>13|TRBV20-1
SAPDPRASYNEQF
>13|TRBV15
ATSRDGGTIGEQY
>11|TRBV12-3/TRBV12-4
ASSLLQATEAF
>12|TRBV4-2
ASSLQGQGNGYT
>12|TRBV29-1
SVDGADIRNEQF
>13|TRBV19
ASSTNPRGSYGYT
>14|TRBV4-2
ASSTRTSGRIDTQY
>11|TRBV5-6
ASSLGQMDGYT
>9|TRBV10-3
AITQGYEQF
>11|TRBV9
ASSVAALYEQY
>15|TRBV10-3
AIHDSGGPGFGYEQY
>14|TRBV19
ASSIYRTGFNTEAF
>13|TRBV4-1
ASSHTASPAYEQY
>10|TRBV20-1
SANDRVTEAF
>12|TRBV5-1
ASSPKDREETQY
>14|TRBV5-1
ASRPLSGGAGETQY
>11|TRBV3-1
ASRLDKNTEAF
>12|TRBV5-1
ASSLGQFNDEQF
>13|TRBV14
ASGAHPGPTYEQY
>11|TRBV20-1
SARLGGGETQY
>11|TRBV12-3/TRBV12-4
ASRGLAGETQY
>12|TRBV29-1
SVEGEGLGYEQY
>10|TRBV5-6
ASSLGTNEQF
>10|TRBV10-3
AISQQGSEQY